Listed below are T cell receptor beta chains from one sample, sequenced in a study of T cells after posttransplantation cyclophosphamide. Clones were read by immunoSEQ multiplex PCR, and TCRdb kept only the in-frame ones, dropping some. The repertoire has around 35,000 clones, none seen only once; the ten largest take about 1.2%. The sequencing sample was made of PBMCs. Receptor source: a girl aged 10-17 years in good health, CMV-negative, and a related stem cell transplant donor. Both conserved end residues are part of each CDR3. Fields, in order: clone size, J gene, V gene, D gene, CDR3 DNA, CDR3 protein. D genes are given only for firm matches. Not all rows give a size; the values are once, few, many and, for expanded clones, a class.

abundance: many; j_gene: TRBJ2-7; v_gene: TRBV7-3; d_gene: .; CDR3nt: TGTGCCAGCAGCTTAGGTGCAGTCTACGAGCAGTACTTC; CDR3aa: CASSLGAVYEQYF
abundance: many; j_gene: TRBJ1-5; v_gene: TRBV6-5; d_gene: .; CDR3nt: TGTGCCAGCAGTTACCTCGGGGGCAATCAGCCCCAGCATTTT; CDR3aa: CASSYLGGNQPQHF
abundance: .; j_gene: TRBJ2-5; v_gene: TRBV5-4; d_gene: .; CDR3nt: TGTGCCAGCAGCGCGCCGGGGAGAGAGACCCAGTACTTC; CDR3aa: CASSAPGRETQYF
abundance: few; j_gene: TRBJ2-7; v_gene: TRBV7-8; d_gene: .; CDR3nt: TGTGCCAGCAGCTCGACTAGAATCTACGAGCAGTACTTC; CDR3aa: CASSSTRIYEQYF
abundance: many; j_gene: TRBJ1-2; v_gene: TRBV7-8; d_gene: TRBD1; CDR3nt: TGTGCCAGCAGCCTGGACAGGGAGGATGGCTACACCTTC; CDR3aa: CASSLDREDGYTF
abundance: many; j_gene: TRBJ2-7; v_gene: TRBV11-1; d_gene: TRBD2; CDR3nt: TGTGCCAGCAGCCGTTTCCGTCTAGCGGAGACCTACGAGCAGTACTTC; CDR3aa: CASSRFRLAETYEQYF
abundance: many; j_gene: TRBJ2-7; v_gene: TRBV18; d_gene: .; CDR3nt: TGTGCCAGCTCACCTTACCTGGGGCCCGTGGACTACGAGCAGTACTTC; CDR3aa: CASSPYLGPVDYEQYF
abundance: many; j_gene: TRBJ2-7; v_gene: TRBV7-9; d_gene: .; CDR3nt: TGTGCCAGCAGCCGCAGTTCCTACGAGCAGTACTTC; CDR3aa: CASSRSSYEQYF
abundance: .; j_gene: TRBJ2-7; v_gene: TRBV6-4; d_gene: TRBD2; CDR3nt: TGTGCCAGCAGTGACCCGCGCCGGTCTAGCGGCCAATCCTACGAGCAGTACTTC; CDR3aa: CASSDPRRSSGQSYEQYF
abundance: .; j_gene: TRBJ2-5; v_gene: TRBV11-2; d_gene: .; CDR3nt: TGTGCCAGCAGCTTATCGGGGACCCAGTACTTC; CDR3aa: CASSLSGTQYF
abundance: many; j_gene: TRBJ2-7; v_gene: TRBV4-1; d_gene: .; CDR3nt: TGCGCCAGCAGCCAAAGGACGGGAGAGTCCTACGAGCAGTACTTC; CDR3aa: CASSQRTGESYEQYF
abundance: .; j_gene: TRBJ1-2; v_gene: TRBV30; d_gene: .; CDR3nt: TGTGCCTGGAGTGTAGGCGTGACTGCCTATGGCTACACCTTC; CDR3aa: CAWSVGVTAYGYTF
abundance: .; j_gene: TRBJ2-5; v_gene: TRBV6-1; d_gene: TRBD2; CDR3nt: TGTGCCAGCAGTGAAAAAGCGGGGGGGCTAGAGACCCAGTACTTC; CDR3aa: CASSEKAGGLETQYF
abundance: .; j_gene: TRBJ2-5; v_gene: TRBV4-2; d_gene: .; CDR3nt: TGTGCCAGCAGCCAAGTAAAGGGCAGCGGCCAAGAGACCCAGTACTTC; CDR3aa: CASSQVKGSGQETQYF
abundance: many; j_gene: TRBJ2-3; v_gene: TRBV27; d_gene: .; CDR3nt: TGTGCCAGCGGTACTCCGAGTGTCCCCGGCACAGATACGCAGTATTTT; CDR3aa: CASGTPSVPGTDTQYF
abundance: many; j_gene: TRBJ2-1; v_gene: TRBV9; d_gene: TRBD2; CDR3nt: TGTGCCAGCACCCCGGTCCCACTAGCGGGCAATGAGCAGTTCTTC; CDR3aa: CASTPVPLAGNEQFF
abundance: many; j_gene: TRBJ1-4; v_gene: TRBV7-6; d_gene: .; CDR3nt: TGTGCCAGCAGCCCGAGGCAGGGGAATGAAAAACTGTTTTTT; CDR3aa: CASSPRQGNEKLFF
abundance: few; j_gene: TRBJ1-2; v_gene: TRBV27; d_gene: .; CDR3nt: TGTGCCAGCAGTTTAGCGCGAGGATATGGCTACACCTTC; CDR3aa: CASSLARGYGYTF
abundance: few; j_gene: TRBJ1-5; v_gene: TRBV7-2; d_gene: .; CDR3nt: TGTGCCAGCAGCTTAGATGGGGCAGAAGTACCCCCCCAGCATTTT; CDR3aa: CASSLDGAEVPPQHF
abundance: .; j_gene: TRBJ2-7; v_gene: TRBV5-1; d_gene: TRBD2; CDR3nt: TGCGCCAGCAGCTTGGTGCCTAGCGGTTACGAGCAGTACTTC; CDR3aa: CASSLVPSGYEQYF
abundance: many; j_gene: TRBJ2-7; v_gene: TRBV7-3; d_gene: .; CDR3nt: TGTGCCAGCAGCTTCGGTCCCGGGAACTACGAGCAGTACTTC; CDR3aa: CASSFGPGNYEQYF
abundance: many; j_gene: TRBJ1-6; v_gene: TRBV28; d_gene: TRBD1; CDR3nt: TGTGCCAGCAGTGTACAGGGGGCCAGCAATTCACCCCTCCACTTT; CDR3aa: CASSVQGASNSPLHF
abundance: many; j_gene: TRBJ1-1; v_gene: TRBV19; d_gene: .; CDR3nt: TGTGCCAGTAGCCACCGGGGACTCGGGACTGAAGCTTTCTTT; CDR3aa: CASSHRGLGTEAFF
abundance: .; j_gene: TRBJ1-6; v_gene: TRBV7-9; d_gene: .; CDR3nt: TGTGCCAGCAGCTTAGATGGGACAACCTATTCACCCCTCCACTTT; CDR3aa: CASSLDGTTYSPLHF
abundance: many; j_gene: TRBJ2-1; v_gene: TRBV6-4; d_gene: TRBD2; CDR3nt: TGTGCCACTACCGCTGGACTAGCGGGCAACAATGAGCAGTTCTTC; CDR3aa: CATTAGLAGNNEQFF
abundance: few; j_gene: TRBJ2-1; v_gene: TRBV9; d_gene: TRBD2; CDR3nt: TGTGCCAGCAGCGGCGGGGGACCGGGACTAGGTTACAATGAGCAGTTCTTC; CDR3aa: CASSGGGPGLGYNEQFF
abundance: .; j_gene: TRBJ1-2; v_gene: TRBV6-4; d_gene: .; CDR3nt: TGTGCCAGCAGTGACTCGGATACAGGTGGCTACACCTTC; CDR3aa: CASSDSDTGGYTF
abundance: many; j_gene: TRBJ1-5; v_gene: TRBV6-1; d_gene: TRBD1; CDR3nt: TGTGCCAGCAGGATGACAGGGACCCAGCCCCAGCATTTT; CDR3aa: CASRMTGTQPQHF
abundance: many; j_gene: TRBJ1-1; v_gene: TRBV9; d_gene: .; CDR3nt: TGTGCCAGCAGCCCCCCCGGGGGACGTTCCGCTTTCTTT; CDR3aa: CASSPPGGRSAFF
abundance: many; j_gene: TRBJ2-7; v_gene: TRBV7-6; d_gene: TRBD1; CDR3nt: TGTGCCAGCAGCTCCGGGACAGGTGACTACGAGCAGTACTTC; CDR3aa: CASSSGTGDYEQYF
abundance: many; j_gene: TRBJ2-3; v_gene: TRBV19; d_gene: TRBD2; CDR3nt: TGTGCCAGTAGTATACTAGCGGCCCCCACAGATACGCAGTATTTT; CDR3aa: CASSILAAPTDTQYF
abundance: few; j_gene: TRBJ2-3; v_gene: TRBV7-7; d_gene: TRBD2; CDR3nt: TGTGCCAGCAGCTTAGGGCAGGTAGCGGGAAGCACAGATACGCAGTATTTT; CDR3aa: CASSLGQVAGSTDTQYF
abundance: .; j_gene: TRBJ2-5; v_gene: TRBV7-7; d_gene: TRBD1; CDR3nt: TGTGCCAGCAGCTTAGCCCGTGGGGACAGCCAAGAGACCCAGTACTTC; CDR3aa: CASSLARGDSQETQYF
abundance: many; j_gene: TRBJ2-5; v_gene: TRBV19; d_gene: .; CDR3nt: TGTGCCAGCCGGCCTGGGGCAGGAGAGGAGACCCAGTACTTC; CDR3aa: CASRPGAGEETQYF
abundance: .; j_gene: TRBJ1-2; v_gene: TRBV5-6; d_gene: .; CDR3nt: TGTGTCAGCAGCTTGTCTGACAGGTACTATGGCTACACCTTC; CDR3aa: CVSSLSDRYYGYTF
abundance: many; j_gene: TRBJ2-2; v_gene: TRBV9; d_gene: TRBD2; CDR3nt: TGTGCCAGCAGCGCCCTAGCGGGGATTAGTAGGACCGGGGAGCTGTTTTTT; CDR3aa: CASSALAGISRTGELFF
abundance: many; j_gene: TRBJ2-2; v_gene: TRBV19; d_gene: TRBD2; CDR3nt: TGTGCCAGTACGGGGGGATCGAACACCGGGGAGCTGTTTTTT; CDR3aa: CASTGGSNTGELFF
abundance: few; j_gene: TRBJ2-3; v_gene: TRBV10-3; d_gene: .; CDR3nt: TGTGCCATCAGTGAAGCGGGAGATACGCAGTATTTT; CDR3aa: CAISEAGDTQYF
abundance: few; j_gene: TRBJ2-1; v_gene: TRBV7-8; d_gene: .; CDR3nt: TGTGCCAGCAGCTTACGGCTAGGAGGCAATGAGCAGTTCTTC; CDR3aa: CASSLRLGGNEQFF
abundance: many; j_gene: TRBJ2-2; v_gene: TRBV10-1; d_gene: .; CDR3nt: TGCGCCAGCAGTGACAGCGGACTGAACACCGGGGAGCTGTTTTTT; CDR3aa: CASSDSGLNTGELFF
abundance: many; j_gene: TRBJ2-7; v_gene: TRBV4-1; d_gene: .; CDR3nt: TGCGCCAGCAGCCAAGAACGAGGCTCCTACGAGCAGTACTTC; CDR3aa: CASSQERGSYEQYF
abundance: many; j_gene: TRBJ2-7; v_gene: TRBV6-5; d_gene: .; CDR3nt: TGTGCCAGCAGTGGTAGCTTTAGCTCCTACGAGCAGTACTTC; CDR3aa: CASSGSFSSYEQYF
abundance: many; j_gene: TRBJ2-3; v_gene: TRBV6-5; d_gene: .; CDR3nt: TGTGCCAGCAGACAAACAGGGATTTGGTCAGATACGCAGTATTTT; CDR3aa: CASRQTGIWSDTQYF
abundance: many; j_gene: TRBJ2-7; v_gene: TRBV5-1; d_gene: .; CDR3nt: TGCGCCAGCAGCTTGGAGGCAGGGGGGACCTACGAGCAGTACTTC; CDR3aa: CASSLEAGGTYEQYF
abundance: many; j_gene: TRBJ2-1; v_gene: TRBV19; d_gene: TRBD2; CDR3nt: TGTGCCAGTAGACCGGGACTAGCGGGAGGTTCCTACAATGAGCAGTTCTTC; CDR3aa: CASRPGLAGGSYNEQFF
abundance: many; j_gene: TRBJ1-5; v_gene: TRBV5-6; d_gene: .; CDR3nt: TGTGCCAGCAGCTTGGAAGGGGCTAGCAATCAGCCCCAGCATTTT; CDR3aa: CASSLEGASNQPQHF